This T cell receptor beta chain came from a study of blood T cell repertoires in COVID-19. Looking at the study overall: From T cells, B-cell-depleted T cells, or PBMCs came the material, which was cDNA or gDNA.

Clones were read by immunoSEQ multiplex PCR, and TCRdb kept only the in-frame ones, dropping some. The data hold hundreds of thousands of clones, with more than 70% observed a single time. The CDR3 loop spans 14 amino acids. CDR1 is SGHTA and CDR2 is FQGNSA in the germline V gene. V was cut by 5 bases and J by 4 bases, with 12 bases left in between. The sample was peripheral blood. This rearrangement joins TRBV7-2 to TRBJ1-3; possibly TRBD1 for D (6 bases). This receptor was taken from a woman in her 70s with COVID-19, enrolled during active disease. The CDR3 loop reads CASSAKGHGNTIYF. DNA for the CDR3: TGTGCCAGCAGCGCGAAGGGACACGGAAACACCATATATTTT.